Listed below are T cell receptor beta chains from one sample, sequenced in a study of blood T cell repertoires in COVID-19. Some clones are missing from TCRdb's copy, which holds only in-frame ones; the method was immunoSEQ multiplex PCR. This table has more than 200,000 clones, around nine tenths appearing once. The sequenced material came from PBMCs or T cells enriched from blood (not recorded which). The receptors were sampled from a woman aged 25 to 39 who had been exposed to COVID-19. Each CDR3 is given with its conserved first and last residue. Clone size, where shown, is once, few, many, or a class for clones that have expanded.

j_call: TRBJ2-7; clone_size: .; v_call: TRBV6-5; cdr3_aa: CASSPLGRGRYEQYF
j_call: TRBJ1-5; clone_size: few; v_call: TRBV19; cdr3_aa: CASSTGAGQPQHF
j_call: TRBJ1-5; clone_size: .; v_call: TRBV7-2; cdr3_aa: CASSLMFAQPQHF
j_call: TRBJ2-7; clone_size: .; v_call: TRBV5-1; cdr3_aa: CASSLIGTGGDEQYF
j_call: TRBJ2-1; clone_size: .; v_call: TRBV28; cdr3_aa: CASRDPGPGGAEQFF
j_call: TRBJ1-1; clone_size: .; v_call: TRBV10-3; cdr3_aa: CAISGGENTEAFF
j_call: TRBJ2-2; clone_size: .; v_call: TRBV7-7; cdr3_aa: CASSLGSAGTGELFF
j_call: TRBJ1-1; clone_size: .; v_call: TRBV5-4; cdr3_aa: CASSLFGDTEAFF
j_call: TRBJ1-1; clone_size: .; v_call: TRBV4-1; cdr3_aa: CASSQEKGWTEAFF
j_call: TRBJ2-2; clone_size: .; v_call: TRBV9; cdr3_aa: CASSVRQGALLTGELFF
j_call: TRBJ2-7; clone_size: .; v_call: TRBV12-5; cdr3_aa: CASGLVRGYEQYF
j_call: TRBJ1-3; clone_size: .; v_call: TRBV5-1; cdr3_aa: CASSPGTGGSGNTIYF
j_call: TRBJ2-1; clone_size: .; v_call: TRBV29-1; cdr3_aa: CSGARAAGDYNEQFF
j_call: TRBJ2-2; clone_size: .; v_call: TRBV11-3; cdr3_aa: CASSQGDTGELFF
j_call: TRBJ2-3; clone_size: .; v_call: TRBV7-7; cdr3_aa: CASSLTSGSFTDTQYF
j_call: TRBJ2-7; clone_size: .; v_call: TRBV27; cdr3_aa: CASSPQAGAHYEQYF
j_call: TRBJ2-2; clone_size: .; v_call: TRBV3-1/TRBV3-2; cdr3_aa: CASSQGTGVAGELFF
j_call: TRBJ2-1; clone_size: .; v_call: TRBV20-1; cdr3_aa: CSASRSGRTYNEQFF
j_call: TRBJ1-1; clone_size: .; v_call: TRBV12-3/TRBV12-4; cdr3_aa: CASNIRGGTEAFF
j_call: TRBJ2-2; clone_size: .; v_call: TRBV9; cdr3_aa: CASSLGTTNTGELFF
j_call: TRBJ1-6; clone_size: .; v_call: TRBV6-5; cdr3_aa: CASSYSTVQTKPLHF
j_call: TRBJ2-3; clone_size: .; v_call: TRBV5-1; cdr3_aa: CASSLSGTDTQYF
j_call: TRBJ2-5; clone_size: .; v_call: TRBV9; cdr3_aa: CASSVVGGNQETQYF
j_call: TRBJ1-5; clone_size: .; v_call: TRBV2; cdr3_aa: CASSEVEQAVWSQPQHF
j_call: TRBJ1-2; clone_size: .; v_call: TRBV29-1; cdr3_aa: CSVERWGQANYGYTF
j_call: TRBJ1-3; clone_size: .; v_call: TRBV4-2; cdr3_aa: CASSQVGYGNTIYF
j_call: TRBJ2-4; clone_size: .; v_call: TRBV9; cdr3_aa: CASSVVGGQFQYF
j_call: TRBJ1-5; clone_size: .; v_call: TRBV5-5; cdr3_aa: CASSLAGRSSNQPQHF
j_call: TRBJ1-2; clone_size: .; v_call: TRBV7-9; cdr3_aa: CASSLGGAGRGYTF
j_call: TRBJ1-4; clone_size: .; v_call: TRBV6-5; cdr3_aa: CASSYRLEGKLFF
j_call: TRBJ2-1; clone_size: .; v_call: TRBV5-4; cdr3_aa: CASRLAGGPYEQFF
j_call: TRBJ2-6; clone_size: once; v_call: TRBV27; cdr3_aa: CASSPGQGFGANVLTF
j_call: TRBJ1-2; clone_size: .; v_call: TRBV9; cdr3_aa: CASSPSGRPDGYTF
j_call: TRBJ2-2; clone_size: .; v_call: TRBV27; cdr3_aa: CASIGGGGNTGELFF
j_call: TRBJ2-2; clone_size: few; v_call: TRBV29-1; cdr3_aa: CSATSGTHTGELFF
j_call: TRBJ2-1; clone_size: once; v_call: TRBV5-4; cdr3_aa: CASSLPSGRAGNEQFF
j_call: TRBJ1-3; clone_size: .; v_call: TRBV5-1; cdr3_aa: CASKGQGHSGNTIYF
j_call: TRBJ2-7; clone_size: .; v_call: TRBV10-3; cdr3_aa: CAISTREGAPEQYF
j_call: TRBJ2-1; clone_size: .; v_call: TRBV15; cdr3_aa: CATSRAPGNNEQFF
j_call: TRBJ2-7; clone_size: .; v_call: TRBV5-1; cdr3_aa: CASRRLAGGSYEQYF
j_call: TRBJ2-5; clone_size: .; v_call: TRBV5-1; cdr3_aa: CASRLGADYTSQYF
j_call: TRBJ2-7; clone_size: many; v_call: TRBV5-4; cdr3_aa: CASSKSGMSYEQYF
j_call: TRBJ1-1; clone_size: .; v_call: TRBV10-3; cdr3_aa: CAITRDSEASEAFF
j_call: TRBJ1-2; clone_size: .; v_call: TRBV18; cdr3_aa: CASSPRLESGYTF
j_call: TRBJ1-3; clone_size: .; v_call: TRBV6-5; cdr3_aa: CASSKTEPGNTIYF
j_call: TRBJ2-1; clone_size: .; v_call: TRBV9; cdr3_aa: CASSTRTSGYNEQFF
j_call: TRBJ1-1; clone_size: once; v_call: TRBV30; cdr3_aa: CALYTGTLNTEAFF
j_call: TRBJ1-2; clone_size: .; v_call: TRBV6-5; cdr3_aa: CASSRGGGYTF
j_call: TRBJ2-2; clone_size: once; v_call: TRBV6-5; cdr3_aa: CASSRDPNTGELFF
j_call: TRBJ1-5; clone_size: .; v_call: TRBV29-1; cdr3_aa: CSVQTGGGQPQHF
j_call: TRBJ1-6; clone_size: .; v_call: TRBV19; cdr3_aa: CASSQETGYNSPLHF
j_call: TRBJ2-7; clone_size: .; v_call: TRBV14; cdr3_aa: CASRRDSSYEQYF
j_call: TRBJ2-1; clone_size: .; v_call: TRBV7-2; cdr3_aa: CASSPRRRTWDEQFF
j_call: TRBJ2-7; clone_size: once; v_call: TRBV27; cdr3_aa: CASSGTSGAYEQYF
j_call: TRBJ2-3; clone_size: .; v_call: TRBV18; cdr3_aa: CASSALAGGPVDTQYF
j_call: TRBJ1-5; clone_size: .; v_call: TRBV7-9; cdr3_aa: CASSPDGKSNQPQHF
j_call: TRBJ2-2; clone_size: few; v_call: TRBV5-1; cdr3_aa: CASSQSLAGYTGELFF